A single sample is the source of the 27 T cell receptor beta chains below, sequenced in a study of T cells in Graves' hyperthyroidism and ophthalmopathy. The TCR beta CDR3 regions underwent amplification using RNA transcripts as the source. During a first-round RT-PCR of the TCR CDR3, the HTBI primer set was used. TCRdb itself ran the multiplex PCR reads through MiXCR, one entry per CDR3 protein. This repertoire shows around 250,000 distinct CDR3 sequences, about 24% found once; its top ten account for approximately 32%. Sequencing was carried out using blood. These receptors were taken from a woman aged 40-49 years with Graves' ophthalmopathy.

The genes are TRBV24-1 and TRBJ2-7; 8 nucleotides match TRBD2. Germline assignment: CDR1 KGHDR and CDR2 SFDVKD. The J segment lost 5 bases and the V segment lost 10 bases, leaving 12 bases of the junction unmatched. The CDR3 runs to 14 residues. DNA for the CDR3: TGTGCCACGTCCCTTAGCGGGATAGGGGACGAGCAGTACTTC. Translated: CATSLSGIGDEQYF.

This clonotype was detected ten times or more. The chain joins TRBV12-3 or TRBV12-4 to TRBJ1-2; D may be TRBD1 (5 bases). Trimming took 6 bases from V and 2 from J, leaving 16 bases between them. The CDR3 is 15 residues long. The CDR3 DNA follows: TGTGCCAGCAGCCCCAGTTTAAGGGGCAACTATGGCTACACCTTC. Translated, it gives CASSPSLRGNYGYTF.

The sample holds many counts of this clonotype. The chain uses TRBV6-2 or TRBV6-3 and TRBJ2-5; D not resolved. The V gene lost 6 bases and the J gene lost 5 bases, with 10 bases spanning the gap. The CDR3 is 12 residues long. Germline lookup yields CDR1 MNHEY and CDR2 SVGEGT. DNA of the CDR3: TGTGCCAGCAGCCGGTATGGGGAGACCCAGTACTTC. It specifies CASSRYGETQYF.

This clonotype was seen at least ten times. The CDR3 spells CASGLAENTGELFF. The CDR3 region has the DNA TGTGCTAGTGGTTTGGCCGAGAACACCGGGGAGCTGTTTTTT. This sequence joins TRBV12-5 and TRBJ2-2; no reliable D call. The CDR3 is 14 amino acids. V shed 1 base and J shed 1 base, with 4 bases lying between them. Per germline, CDR1 LGHNT and CDR2 FRNRAP. The variable domain in full, with the rest retrieved from reference TRBV12-5 and TRBJ2-2, is DARVTQTPRHKVTEMGQEVTMRCQPILGHNTVFWYRQTMMQGLELLAYFRNRAPLDDSGMPKDRFSAEMPDATLATLKIQPSEPRDSAVYFCASGLAENTGELFFGEGSRLTVL.

This clonotype was counted ten times or more. The CDR3 spells CASSVEGREETQYF. As DNA, the CDR3 is TGTGCCAGCAGCGTAGAGGGGAGGGAAGAGACCCAGTACTTC. This chain connects TRBV9 to TRBJ2-5; 7 bases map to TRBD2. CDR3 size: 14 residues. The junction had 2 bases not matched to a gene; V was cut back by 0 bases and J by 3 bases. Germline V lookup: CDR1 SGDLS, CDR2 YYNGEE.

This chain uses TRBV19 with TRBJ1-1; no reliable D call. There are 10 residues in the CDR3. The V end lost 11 bases, the J end lost 10 bases, and 14 bases lay between the germline ends. Per the germline V gene, CDR1 is LNHDA and CDR2 is SQIVND (reference sequence). CDR3 region: CAAAGVRAFF. CDR3 DNA: TGTGCCGCCGCGGGAGTGAGAGCTTTCTTT.

This clonotype was recorded only once. CDR3 protein: CAWNLPGGHTGELFF. DNA for the CDR3: TGTGCCTGGAACCTCCCAGGGGGCCACACCGGGGAGCTGTTTTTT. This chain joins TRBV30 and TRBJ2-2, with 8 positions matching TRBD1. The CDR3 covers 15 residues. The trim removed 4 bases at V and 3 bases at J, leaving 7 bases unmatched. Germline V gene sequence: CDR1 GTSNPN, CDR2 SVGIG (reference sequence).

This clonotype has at least ten counts. The chain carries TRBV28 and TRBJ2-7; the match to TRBD2 covers 10 bases. The CDR3 is made up of 15 amino acids. CDR1 MDHEN and CDR2 SYDVKM come from the germline V gene. Unmatched junction bases numbered 11, after V lost 7 bases and J lost 5 bases. The DNA for the CDR3 is TGTGCCAGCACCGCGGGCCTAGCGGGAGTCCACGAGCAGTACTTC. Its translation: CASTAGLAGVHEQYF.

This clonotype was seen many times. The chain is built from TRBV4-2 and TRBJ1-2; D not certain. V was shortened by 2 bases and J by 1 base, with 14 bases between the two germline ends. Germline V gives CDR1 LGHNA, CDR2 YNFKEQ. The CDR3 covers 16 residues. This chain's CDR3 is CASSQTWMDGNYGYTF. The CDR3 coding sequence is TGTGCCAGCAGCCAAACTTGGATGGACGGTAACTATGGCTACACCTTC.

At least ten counts were recorded for this clonotype. The J gene is TRBJ2-7, the V gene TRBV6-5, with D uncertain. CDR1 and CDR2 from the germline V gene are MNHEY and SVGAGI. There are 13 residues in the CDR3. Trimming took off 0 bases at V and 7 bases at J, with 10 bases between the two ends. CDR3 in amino acids: CASSYSPSREQYF. The CDR3 DNA reads as TGTGCCAGCAGTTACTCTCCCTCTCGGGAGCAGTACTTC.

Many counts were recorded for this clonotype. The chain employs TRBV5-1 and TRBJ2-5; D is unresolved. The CDR3 contains 15 residues. Deletions cut 0 bases from V and 0 bases from J, with 9 bases between. Germline assignment: CDR1 SGHRS and CDR2 YFSETQ. The CDR3 protein is CASSLGSQNQETQYF. For the CDR3, the DNA is TGCGCCAGCAGCTTGGGATCGCAGAACCAAGAGACCCAGTACTTC.

Concerning this clonotype: One end of the junction does not line up with germline, which may come from a read error. The V and J genes are TRBV30 and TRBJ1-2, with D unclear. Germline values: CDR1 GTSNPN, CDR2 SVGIG (reference sequence). CDR3 length: 12 residues. CDR3 protein: CAWIVAFYGYNF. CDR3 nucleotides: TGTGCCTGGATTGTTGCCTTCTATGGCTACAACTTC.

This clonotype has ten or more counts. The chain joins TRBV12-3 or TRBV12-4 to TRBJ1-2; perhaps TRBD1 as D (5 bases). This CDR3 is built from 11 residues. Between the trimmed V and J ends, which lost 2 bases and 8 bases, there was a span of 6 bases. This CDR3 is CASSLRGGYTF. CDR3 sequence (DNA): TGTGCCAGCAGTTTACGGGGCGGCTACACCTTC.

This clonotype was counted ten times or more. The chain links TRBV7-2 to TRBJ2-7; a possible D gene is TRBD2 (5 bases). V gave up 0 bases and J gave up 2 bases, with 17 bases separating them. Germline V lookup: CDR1 SGHTA, CDR2 FQGNSA. The CDR3 is 17 residues long. In DNA form, the CDR3 reads TGTGCCAGCAGCTTAGCGGTGGTGGGAGACACCCCCTACGAGCAGTACTTC. Protein product: CASSLAVVGDTPYEQYF.

This clonotype has a count of ten or more. The chain couples TRBV10-2 to TRBJ2-7; the D is unclear. CDR3 length: 13 amino acids. Trimming removed 3 bases from V and 0 bases from J, with 6 bases in between. The V gene's germline CDR1 is WSHSY and CDR2 SAAADI. CDR3 in DNA: TGCGCCAGCAGTGAAGACTTCTCCTACGAGCAGTACTTC. Translated, it gives CASSEDFSYEQYF.

This chain uses TRBV27 with TRBJ2-7; D not certain. The V end was cut by 2 bases, the J end by 6 bases, with 14 bases between. Germline V gene data show CDR1 as MNHEY and CDR2 as SMNVEV (reference sequence). The CDR3 has 14 residues. The CDR3 loop is CASSLKGRNPEQYF. DNA for the CDR3: TGTGCCAGCAGTTTAAAGGGTCGGAACCCCGAGCAGTACTTC.

The gene calls are TRBV6-1 and TRBJ1-5; D unresolved. The CDR3 is made up of 16 amino acids. V was shortened by 0 bases and J by 5 bases, with 14 bases between the two germline ends. Germline V gives CDR1 MNHNS, CDR2 SASEGT. Here the CDR3 reads CASSEAGQTQYQPQHF. The DNA for the CDR3 is TGTGCCAGCAGTGAAGCTGGGCAGACCCAATATCAGCCCCAGCATTTT.

In its sample, this clonotype was seen many times. The chain links TRBV5-5 to TRBJ1-2, with TRBD1 as a possible D gene (5 bases). The CDR3 is 14 residues long. From germline, CDR1 is SGHKS and CDR2 YYEKEE (reference sequence). V was cut by 0 bases and J by 7 bases, with 13 bases left in between. The CDR3 spells CASSLEDNRSGYTF. CDR3 nucleotides: TGTGCCAGCAGCTTGGAGGACAACCGCTCTGGCTACACCTTC.

This clonotype was counted many times. The CDR3 sequence is CASSLEGRQYF. As DNA, the CDR3 is TGCGCCAGCAGCTTGGAGGGGAGGCAGTACTTC. This rearrangement joins TRBV5-1 to TRBJ2-7; D is possibly TRBD1 or TRBD2 (5 bases each). The germline V gene encodes CDR1 SGHRS and CDR2 YFSETQ. The CDR3 is 11 amino acids. V dropped 0 bases and J dropped 9 bases, with 7 bases sitting between them.

This clonotype was detected a few times. Possible read error: a much larger clone is one base away. The CDR3 nucleotides read TGCGCCAGCAGCCCTGAGGAGGGACCGAATTCACCCCTCTACTTT. Amino acids: CASSPEEGPNSPLYF. The rearrangement uses TRBV5-1 and TRBJ1-6; maybe TRBD1 (5 bases). CDR1 and CDR2 from the germline V gene are SGHRS and YFSETQ. This CDR3 is 15 amino acids long.

This clonotype appeared many times. CDR3: CASSPGQGAQTDTQYF. Written as DNA, the CDR3 is TGCGCCAGCAGCCCAGGACAGGGGGCTCAAACAGATACGCAGTATTTT. The chain joins TRBV5-1 to TRBJ2-3, with 11 bases matching TRBD1. This CDR3 has 16 amino acids. Germline CDR1 SGHRS, CDR2 YFSETQ. J was trimmed by 3 bases and V by 4 bases; bases with no gene match: 7.

This clonotype was picked up many times. The rearrangement uses TRBV4-2 and TRBJ2-7, with 11 bases matching TRBD2. This CDR3 has 17 residues. CDR1 and CDR2 from the germline V gene are LGHNA and YNFKEQ. Germline trimming cut 2 bases from V and 1 base from J; bases unmatched to any gene: 7. In DNA form, the CDR3 reads TGTGCCAGCAGCCAATCAACGACTAGCGGGACGTCCTACGAGCAGTACTTC. Translated: CASSQSTTSGTSYEQYF.

This clonotype was seen many times. The rearrangement uses TRBV2 and TRBJ2-5; D is possibly TRBD1 (6 bases). The ends were cut back, 3 bases at V and 5 bases at J, with 16 bases in the middle. This CDR3 comprises 15 residues. CDR1 is SNHLY and CDR2 is FYNNEI in the germline V gene. The CDR3 protein is CASSDLGQGSETQYF. The CDR3 DNA is TGTGCCAGCAGTGATTTGGGCCAGGGGTCTGAGACCCAGTACTTC.

This clonotype showed up many times. The chain joins TRBV24-1 to TRBJ2-5; D might be TRBD1 or TRBD2, each matching 5 bases. The ends were cut back, 0 bases at V and 3 bases at J, with 10 bases in the middle. The CDR3 totals 15 residues. Per germline, CDR1 KGHDR and CDR2 SFDVKD. DNA for the CDR3: TGTGCCACCAGTGATTTGAGGGACGGCAAAGAGACCCAGTACTTC. As protein: CATSDLRDGKETQYF.

This clonotype was observed many times. V is TRBV29-1 and J is TRBJ2-7; 7 nucleotides line up with TRBD1. There are 13 residues in the CDR3. Trimming cost V 4 bases and J 4 bases; bases outside gene matches: 7. Germline V lookup: CDR1 SQVTM, CDR2 ANQGSEA. CDR3 coding DNA: TGCAGCGTTGTTGTAGGGGGCCTTTACGAGCAGTACTTC. Translation gives CSVVVGGLYEQYF.

This clonotype was recorded at least ten times. J is TRBJ2-7 and V is TRBV10-1, with unresolved D. CDR1 WNHNN and CDR2 SYGVQD come from the germline V gene (reference sequence). This CDR3 region has 13 residues. The V gene lost 0 bases and the J gene lost 3 bases, with 6 bases spanning the gap. For the CDR3, the DNA is TGCGCCAGCAGTGAGTCGACGTACTACGAGCAGTACTTC. Its protein is CASSESTYYEQYF.

The table lists this clonotype with many counts. V and J are TRBV5-1 and TRBJ1-1, with D perhaps TRBD1 (6 bases). The germline gives CDR1 SGHRS, CDR2 YFSETQ. There are 16 residues in the CDR3. The V end was cut by 0 bases, the J end by 4 bases, with 16 bases between. CDR3 region: CASSLAITGWSTEAFF. DNA for the CDR3: TGCGCCAGCAGCTTGGCCATCACAGGGTGGAGCACTGAAGCTTTCTTT.